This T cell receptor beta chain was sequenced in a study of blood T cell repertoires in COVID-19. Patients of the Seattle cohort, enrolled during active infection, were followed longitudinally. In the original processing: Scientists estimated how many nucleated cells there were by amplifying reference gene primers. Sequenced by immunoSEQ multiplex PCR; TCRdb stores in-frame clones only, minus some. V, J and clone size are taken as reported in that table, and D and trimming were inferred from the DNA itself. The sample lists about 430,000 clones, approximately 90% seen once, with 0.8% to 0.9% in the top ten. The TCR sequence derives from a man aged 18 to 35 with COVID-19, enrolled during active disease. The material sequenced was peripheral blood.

Here the CDR3 reads CASSSNRDTEAFF. CDR3 bases: TGTGCCAGCAGCTCGAACAGGGACACTGAAGCTTTCTTT. The chain combines TRBV7-9 with TRBJ1-1, with a weak D call TRBD1 (6 bases). In germline, CDR1 is SEHNR, CDR2 FQNEAQ (reference sequence). This CDR3 is 13 amino acids long. V shed 4 bases and J shed 3 bases, with 9 bases lying between them.